This paragraph covers one TCR beta chain sequence. The sample comes from a study of T cells after yellow fever vaccination. As for the study in general: SMART-Seq v4 Ultra Low Input handled preparation of low-cell-number fractions.

V dropped 7 bases and J dropped 6 bases, with 18 bases sitting between them. The germline CDR1 and CDR2 sequences are DFQATT and SNEGSKA (reference sequence). The CDR3 is made up of 13 amino acids. Universal primer sites and UMIs were introduced during 5'RACE template-switching synthesis of TCR cDNA. TCRdb re-derived calls from the 5' RACE reads in MiXCR, one entry per CDR3 protein. In the table there are some 600,000 distinct CDR3 sequences, roughly 17% of which are singletons. This chain joins TRBV20-1 and TRBJ1-2, with a possible D match to TRBD1 (6 bases). This TCR was sampled from a man between 18 and 35 years old who received the YFV17D yellow fever vaccine. Source: PBMCs, taken 5 to 6 days after the first yellow fever vaccination. The CDR3 protein is CSVVEARGDGYTF. CDR3 DNA: TGCAGTGTTGTAGAGGCTAGGGGGGATGGCTACACCTTC.